This T cell receptor (beta chain) was recorded in a study of cytomegalovirus exposure and HLA in healthy donors. CDR1 is PRHDT, CDR2 FYEKMQ, per germline (reference sequence). The CDR3 contains 16 residues. V gave up 0 bases and J gave up 6 bases, with 14 bases separating them. Measured with immunoSEQ multiplex PCR; TCRdb has only the in-frame clones, and not every one. This table has fewer than 120,000 clones, roughly nine tenths appearing once. The V gene is TRBV13, the J gene TRBJ2-2, with D uncertain. Sequencing was performed on PBMCs. The clonotype was recovered from a woman under 30 in good health and CMV-seronegative. This CDR3 reads CASSLGQRGVAGELFF. The CDR3 nucleotides read TGTGCCAGCAGCTTAGGTCAGAGAGGAGTCGCCGGGGAGCTGTTTTTT.